The 10 T cell receptor beta chains in this list originate from one sample, sequenced in a study of blood T cell repertoires in COVID-19. Libraries were prepared by immunoSEQ multiplex PCR; TCRdb keeps only in-frame clonotypes and omits some of them. The table lists 250,000 or so clones, about 90% of them singletons. The sequencing sample was made of peripheral blood. The receptors here all came from a man in his sixties with acute or convalescent COVID-19.

This clone was detected only once. The chain carries TRBV2 and TRBJ1-1; 9 nucleotides line up with TRBD1. The J segment lost 13 bases and the V segment lost 3 bases, leaving 15 bases of the junction unmatched. This CDR3 region has 15 residues. Germline assignment: CDR1 SNHLY and CDR2 FYNNEI. The CDR3 sequence is CASSDQGDLTGGGFF. CDR3 DNA sequence: TGTGCCAGCAGTGACCAAGGGGACCTGACAGGGGGGGGTTTCTTT.

The table lists this clone with a few counts. The genes are TRBV27 and TRBJ1-2; weak D call: TRBD1 (5 bases). CDR3 size: 17 residues. Germline V gene data show CDR1 as MNHEY and CDR2 as SMNVEV (reference sequence). V lost 4 bases and J 2 bases, leaving 20 bases between the germline ends. Here the CDR3 DNA reads TGTGCCAGCAGTTCCTTGGCGGGAGGGGAAGCCAACTATGGCTACACCTTC. Amino acid sequence: CASSSLAGGEANYGYTF.

The chain carries TRBV28 and TRBJ1-5; D not certain. V was shortened by 8 bases and J by 1 base, with 6 bases between the two germline ends. The CDR3 spans 12 residues. Germline CDR1 and CDR2: MDHEN and SYDVKM. The CDR3 nucleotides read TGTGCCAGCGAGGGAAGCAATCAGCCCCAGCATTTT. It codes for CASEGSNQPQHF. Full variable domain (missing parts from reference TRBV28 and TRBJ1-5): DVKVTQSSRYLVKRTGEKVFLECVQDMDHENMFWYRQDPGLGLRLIYFSYDVKMKEKGDIPEGYSVSREKKERFSLILESASTNQTSMYLCASEGSNQPQHFGDGTRLSIL.

V is TRBV27 and J is TRBJ1-6, with D tentatively TRBD1 (5 bases). The length of the CDR3 is 17 residues. The germline gives CDR1 MNHEY, CDR2 SMNVEV (reference sequence). The V and J ends lost 2 bases and 2 bases respectively, with 13 bases between them. CDR3: CASSLGQTVAYNSPLHF. The CDR3 DNA follows: TGTGCCAGCAGTTTAGGGCAGACAGTGGCCTATAATTCACCCCTCCACTTT.

The chain carries TRBV11-3 and TRBJ2-5, with unresolved D. Germline values: CDR1 SGHNT, CDR2 YENEEA. With 1 base removed from V and 5 bases from J, the gap between germline ends came to 11 bases. The CDR3 length is 14 residues. The CDR3 region has the DNA TGTGCCAGCAGCTTAGTCGGAGAGTGGGAGACCCAGTACTTC. Translated, it gives CASSLVGEWETQYF.

V and J are TRBV9 and TRBJ2-3; D is possibly TRBD2 (6 bases). CDR3 length equals 14 residues. V shed 0 bases and J shed 4 bases, with 9 bases lying between them. Germline V gene data show CDR1 as SGDLS and CDR2 as YYNGEE. Here the CDR3 DNA reads TGTGCCAGCAGCGTAGTCGGGAGTTCAGATACGCAGTATTTT. This sequence encodes CASSVVGSSDTQYF.

This chain uses TRBV4-2 with TRBJ1-6, with a tentative D call TRBD1 (5 bases). V was cut by 0 bases and J by 1 base, with 13 bases left in between. Germline V gene data show CDR1 as LGHNA and CDR2 as YNFKEQ. This CDR3 region has 18 residues. CDR3 residues: CASSQEGVWGSYNSPLHF. In nucleotides, the CDR3 is TGTGCCAGCAGCCAAGAAGGGGTCTGGGGTTCCTATAATTCACCCCTCCACTTT.

The chain uses TRBV6-2 or TRBV6-3 and TRBJ2-2; 7 bases align to TRBD2. With V trimmed by 2 bases and J by 2 bases, 8 bases remained unmatched. Germline V gives CDR1 MNHEY, CDR2 SVGEGT. The CDR3 loop spans 17 amino acids. The DNA for the CDR3 is TGTGCCAGCAGTTACGGTAGCGCGGGAGCAAACACCGGGGAGCTGTTTTTT. Translation gives CASSYGSAGANTGELFF.

Only one count was recorded for this clone. The V and J genes are TRBV6-5 and TRBJ1-3; 7 bases match TRBD1. With V trimmed by 8 bases and J by 0 bases, 7 bases remained unmatched. Germline V lookup: CDR1 MNHEY, CDR2 SVGAGI. This CDR3 comprises 15 residues. The CDR3 nucleotides are TGTGCCAGCCGAGACAGGGCTCTCTCTGGAAACACCATATATTTT. It encodes CASRDRALSGNTIYF.

V gene TRBV10-2 combines with J gene TRBJ1-4, with unresolved D. Trimming removed 3 bases at V and 0 bases at J, with 11 bases between. Germline values: CDR1 WSHSY, CDR2 SAAADI. The CDR3 has 16 amino acids. CDR3 in DNA: TGCGCCAGCAGTGATCGCCGGGAGCCAACTAATGAAAAACTGTTTTTT. Protein sequence: CASSDRREPTNEKLFF.